The clone carrying this TCR beta chain was observed a handful of times. Its target is unknown. Reverse transcription of all isolated RNA meant that expressed TCRB transcripts were sequenced. Repertoires were generated with immunoSEQ multiplex PCR, while TCRdb's copy carries only in-frame clones and drops some. The sample holds approximately 730,000 clones, around 15% seen once. This specimen comes from a study of beta chain features in type 1 diabetes. Findings of the study overall: Shortening of TCRB CDR3s, moderate but significant, appeared in all four CD4+ subsets of Type 1 diabetes patients. Individuals with type 1 diabetes displayed fewer insertions and more deletions at VDJ junctions.

Germline V gene sequence: CDR1 MNHEY, CDR2 SMNVEV (reference sequence). This CDR3 comprises 17 residues. V was pared by 5 bases and J by 1 base, with 12 bases of the junction left unmatched. A sort by CD45RO/CCR7/CD25/CD127/CD95/CD27 yielded CD4+ naive, central memory, regulatory and stem cell-like memory cells. The clonotype comes from a man between 18 and 29 years old with type 1 diabetes. Sequenced input: naive CD4+ T cells from blood. The gene calls are TRBV27 and TRBJ2-3; TRBD1 aligns across 7 bases. CDR3 region: CASSPYRGRRGTDTQYF. In nucleotides, the CDR3 is TGTGCCAGCAGTCCGTACAGGGGACGGAGAGGCACAGATACGCAGTATTTT.